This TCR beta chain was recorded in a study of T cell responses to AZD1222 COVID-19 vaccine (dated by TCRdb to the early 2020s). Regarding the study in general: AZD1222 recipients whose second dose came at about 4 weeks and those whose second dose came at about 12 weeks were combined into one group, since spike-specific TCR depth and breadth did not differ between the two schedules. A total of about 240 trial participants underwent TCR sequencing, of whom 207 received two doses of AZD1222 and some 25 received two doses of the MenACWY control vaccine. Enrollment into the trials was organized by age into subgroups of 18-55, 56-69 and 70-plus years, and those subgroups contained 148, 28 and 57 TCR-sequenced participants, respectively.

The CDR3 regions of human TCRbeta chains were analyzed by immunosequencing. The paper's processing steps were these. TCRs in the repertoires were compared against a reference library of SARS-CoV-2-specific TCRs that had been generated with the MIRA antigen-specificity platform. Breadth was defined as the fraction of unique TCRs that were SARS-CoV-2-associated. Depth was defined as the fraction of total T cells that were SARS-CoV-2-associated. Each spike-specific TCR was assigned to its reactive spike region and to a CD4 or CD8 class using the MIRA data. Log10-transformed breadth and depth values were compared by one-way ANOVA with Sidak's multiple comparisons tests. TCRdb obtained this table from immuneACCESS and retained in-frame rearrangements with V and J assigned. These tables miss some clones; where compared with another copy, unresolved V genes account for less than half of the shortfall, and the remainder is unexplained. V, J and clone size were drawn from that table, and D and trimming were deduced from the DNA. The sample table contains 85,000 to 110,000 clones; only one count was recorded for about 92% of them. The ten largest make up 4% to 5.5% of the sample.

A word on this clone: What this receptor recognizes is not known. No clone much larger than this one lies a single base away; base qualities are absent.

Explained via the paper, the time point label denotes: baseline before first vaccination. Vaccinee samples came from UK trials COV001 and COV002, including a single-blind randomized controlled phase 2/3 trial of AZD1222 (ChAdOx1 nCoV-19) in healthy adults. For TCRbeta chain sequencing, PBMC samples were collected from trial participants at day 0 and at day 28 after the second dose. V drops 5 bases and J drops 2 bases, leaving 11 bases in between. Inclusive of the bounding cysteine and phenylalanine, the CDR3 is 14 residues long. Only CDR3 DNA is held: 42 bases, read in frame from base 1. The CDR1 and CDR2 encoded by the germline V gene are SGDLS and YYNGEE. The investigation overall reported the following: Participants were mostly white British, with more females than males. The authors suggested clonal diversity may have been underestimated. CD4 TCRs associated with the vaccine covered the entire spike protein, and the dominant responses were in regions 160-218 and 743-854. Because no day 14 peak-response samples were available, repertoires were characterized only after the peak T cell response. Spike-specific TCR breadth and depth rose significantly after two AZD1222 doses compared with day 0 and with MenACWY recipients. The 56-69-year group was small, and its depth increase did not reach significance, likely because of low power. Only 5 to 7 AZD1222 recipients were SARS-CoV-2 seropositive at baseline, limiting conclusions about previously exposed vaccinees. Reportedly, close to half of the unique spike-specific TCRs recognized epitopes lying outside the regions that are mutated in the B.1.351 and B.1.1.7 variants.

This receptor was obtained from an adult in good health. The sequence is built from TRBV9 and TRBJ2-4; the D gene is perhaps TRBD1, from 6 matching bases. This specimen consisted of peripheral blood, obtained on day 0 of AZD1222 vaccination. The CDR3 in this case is CASSEGHTKNIQYF. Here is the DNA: TGTGCCAGCAGTGAGGGACATACCAAAAACATTCAGTACTTC.